These 5 T cell receptor beta chains came from one sample sequenced in a study of blood T cell repertoires in COVID-19. The repertoire was sequenced with immunoSEQ multiplex PCR; TCRdb's copy has only in-frame clones and lacks some. The sample consists of under 200,000 clones, 80% of them appearing once. The sequenced material came from PBMCs or T cells enriched from blood (not recorded which). All receptors come from a woman aged 55-70 years who had recovered from COVID-19.

The chain carries TRBV5-1 and TRBJ1-6; unclear D gene. CDR1 and CDR2 (germline): SGHRS, YFSETQ. The CDR3 has 16 amino acids. V lost 2 bases, J lost 0 bases, and 9 bases lay in between. The CDR3 coding sequence is TGCGCCAGCAGCTTTATCCCCAGCTCCTATAATTCACCCCTCCACTTT. Translating it yields CASSFIPSSYNSPLHF.

The sample holds one count of this clone. The chain uses TRBV7-2 and TRBJ1-1, with D unresolved. V was pared by 2 bases and J by 0 bases, with 10 bases between. This CDR3 spans 15 amino acids. Germline CDR1 is SGHTA and CDR2 is FQGNSA. In nucleotides, the CDR3 is TGTGCCAGCAGCTTATGGAGCGAGTTGAACACTGAAGCTTTCTTT. Protein: CASSLWSELNTEAFF.

The chain couples TRBV5-1 to TRBJ2-3, with 13 bases matching TRBD2. With V trimmed by 0 bases and J by 2 bases, 3 bases remained unmatched. The CDR3 contains 17 residues. CDR1 is SGHRS and CDR2 is YFSETQ in the germline V gene. CDR3 sequence reads: CASSLAGTSGDTDTQYF. CDR3 sequence (DNA): TGCGCCAGCAGCTTGGCTGGGACTAGCGGGGACACAGATACGCAGTATTTT.

This chain uses TRBV18 with TRBJ2-7; TRBD1 matches 8 bases. Germline CDR1 and CDR2: KGHSH and LQKENI. The CDR3 is made up of 13 amino acids. The V gene end was trimmed by 6 bases and the J gene end by 2 bases; junction bases not matched to a gene: 3. This CDR3 is CASSATGAYEQYF. The CDR3 bases are TGTGCCAGCTCCGCGACAGGGGCCTACGAGCAGTACTTC.

V usage is TRBV5-1 and J usage is TRBJ1-3; TRBD1 matches at 7 bases. Germline-derived CDR1 and CDR2 are SGHRS and YFSETQ. Losses at the gene ends were 0 bases for V and 4 bases for J; bases not matched to a gene: 4. The CDR3 is 15 residues long. As DNA, the CDR3 is TGCGCCAGCAGCTTGGGAGGGGGCGACGGAAACACCATATATTTT. It translates to CASSLGGGDGNTIYF.